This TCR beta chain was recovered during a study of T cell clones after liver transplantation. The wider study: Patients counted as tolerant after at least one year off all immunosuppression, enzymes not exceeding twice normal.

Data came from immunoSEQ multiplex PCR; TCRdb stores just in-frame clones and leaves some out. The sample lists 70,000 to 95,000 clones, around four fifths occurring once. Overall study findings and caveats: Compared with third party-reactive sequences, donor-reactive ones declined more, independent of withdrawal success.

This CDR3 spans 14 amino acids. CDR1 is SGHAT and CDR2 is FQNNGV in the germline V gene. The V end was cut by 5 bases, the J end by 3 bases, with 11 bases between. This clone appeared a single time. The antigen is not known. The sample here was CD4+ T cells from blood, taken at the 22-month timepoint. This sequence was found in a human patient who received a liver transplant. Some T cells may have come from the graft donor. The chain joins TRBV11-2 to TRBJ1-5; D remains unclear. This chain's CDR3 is CASSRTGDNQPQHF. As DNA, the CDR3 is TGTGCCAGCAGCCGGACCGGGGACAATCAGCCCCAGCATTTT.